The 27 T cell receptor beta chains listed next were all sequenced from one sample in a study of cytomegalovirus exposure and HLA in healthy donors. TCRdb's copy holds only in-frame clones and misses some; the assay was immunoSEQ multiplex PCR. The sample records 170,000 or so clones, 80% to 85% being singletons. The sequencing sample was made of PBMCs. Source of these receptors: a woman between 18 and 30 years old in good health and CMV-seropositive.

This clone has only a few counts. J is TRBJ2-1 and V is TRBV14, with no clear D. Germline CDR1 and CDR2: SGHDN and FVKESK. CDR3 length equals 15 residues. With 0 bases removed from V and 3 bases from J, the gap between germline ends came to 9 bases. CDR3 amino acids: CASSQERLLYNEQFF. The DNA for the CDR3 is TGTGCCAGCAGCCAAGAGCGGCTCCTCTACAATGAGCAGTTCTTC.

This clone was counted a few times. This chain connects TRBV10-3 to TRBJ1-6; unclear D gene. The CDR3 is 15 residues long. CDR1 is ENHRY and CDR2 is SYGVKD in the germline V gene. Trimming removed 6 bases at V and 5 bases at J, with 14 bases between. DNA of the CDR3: TGTGCCATCAGCCCAGAAGTGGAGAATAATTCACCCCTCCACTTT. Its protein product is CAISPEVENNSPLHF.

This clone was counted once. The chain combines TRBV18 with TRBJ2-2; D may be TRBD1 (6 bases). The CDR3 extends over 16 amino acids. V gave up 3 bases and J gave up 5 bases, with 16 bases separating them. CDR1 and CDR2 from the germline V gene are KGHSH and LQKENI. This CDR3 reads CASSPLGAGETGELFF. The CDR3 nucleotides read TGTGCCAGCTCACCTCTCGGGGCAGGGGAAACCGGGGAGCTGTTTTTT.

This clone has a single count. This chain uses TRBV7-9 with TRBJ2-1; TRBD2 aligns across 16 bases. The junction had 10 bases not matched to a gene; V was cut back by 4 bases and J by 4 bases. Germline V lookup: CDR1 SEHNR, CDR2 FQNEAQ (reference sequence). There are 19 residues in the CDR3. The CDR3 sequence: CASSSPGTSGGVGYNEQFF. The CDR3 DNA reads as TGTGCCAGCAGCTCCCCCGGGACTAGCGGGGGGGTAGGTTACAATGAGCAGTTCTTC.

The CDR3 reads CASSFGTSAKGANVLTF. In DNA form, the CDR3 reads TGTGCCAGCAGCTTTGGGACTAGCGCCAAGGGGGCCAACGTCCTGACTTTC. The gene calls are TRBV13 and TRBJ2-6; 10 nucleotides agree with TRBD2. The CDR3 spans 17 residues. CDR1 and CDR2 (germline): PRHDT, FYEKMQ (reference sequence). Trimming at V came to 3 bases and at J to 4 bases, leaving 6 bases not matched to a gene.

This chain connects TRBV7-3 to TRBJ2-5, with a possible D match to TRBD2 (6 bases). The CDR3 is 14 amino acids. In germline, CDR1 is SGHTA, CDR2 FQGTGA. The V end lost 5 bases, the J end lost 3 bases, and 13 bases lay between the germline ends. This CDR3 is CASSKSGAEETQYF. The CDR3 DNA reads TGTGCCAGCAGCAAATCGGGAGCCGAAGAGACCCAGTACTTC.

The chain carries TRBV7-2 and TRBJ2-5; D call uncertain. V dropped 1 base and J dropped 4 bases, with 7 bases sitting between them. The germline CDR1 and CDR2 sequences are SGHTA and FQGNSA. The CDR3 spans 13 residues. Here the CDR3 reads CASSLGTLETQYF. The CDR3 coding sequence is TGTGCCAGCAGCTTAGGTACTTTAGAGACCCAGTACTTC.

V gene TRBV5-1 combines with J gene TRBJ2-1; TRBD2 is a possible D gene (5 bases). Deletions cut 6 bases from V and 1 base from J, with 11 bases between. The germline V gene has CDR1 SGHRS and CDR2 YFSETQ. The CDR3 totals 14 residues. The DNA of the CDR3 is TGCGCCAGCAAAAAAGGAGGTTCCTACAATGAGCAGTTCTTC. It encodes CASKKGGSYNEQFF.

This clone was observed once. This CDR3 reads CASSLMASGTDTQYF. The CDR3 region has the DNA TGTGCCAGCAGCTTAATGGCTAGCGGCACAGATACGCAGTATTTT. The J gene is TRBJ2-3, the V gene TRBV7-2, with D tentatively TRBD2 (6 bases). Trimming cost V 2 bases and J 1 base, with 10 bases left between them. This CDR3 contains 15 residues. Germline lookup yields CDR1 SGHTA and CDR2 FQGNSA. Variable domain in full (rest from reference TRBV7-2 and TRBJ2-3): GAGVSQSPSNKVTEKGKDVELRCDPISGHTALYWYRQSLGQGLEFLIYFQGNSAPDKSGLPSDRFSAERTGGSVSTLTIQRTQQEDSAVYLCASSLMASGTDTQYFGPGTRLTVL.

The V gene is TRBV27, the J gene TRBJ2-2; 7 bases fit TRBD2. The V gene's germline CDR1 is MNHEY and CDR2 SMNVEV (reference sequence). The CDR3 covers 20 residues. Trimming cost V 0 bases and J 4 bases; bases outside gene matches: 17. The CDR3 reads CASSLSRNLLQRGGTGELFF. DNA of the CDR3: TGTGCCAGCAGTTTATCTCGTAACCTCCTCCAGCGGGGAGGCACCGGGGAGCTGTTTTTT.

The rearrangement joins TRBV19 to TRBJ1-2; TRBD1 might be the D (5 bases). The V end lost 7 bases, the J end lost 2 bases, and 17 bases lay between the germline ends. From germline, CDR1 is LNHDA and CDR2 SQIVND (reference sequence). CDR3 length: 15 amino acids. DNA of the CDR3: TGTGCCAGTACCGAAAACAGGTTTCGCAACTATGGCTACACCTTC. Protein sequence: CASTENRFRNYGYTF.

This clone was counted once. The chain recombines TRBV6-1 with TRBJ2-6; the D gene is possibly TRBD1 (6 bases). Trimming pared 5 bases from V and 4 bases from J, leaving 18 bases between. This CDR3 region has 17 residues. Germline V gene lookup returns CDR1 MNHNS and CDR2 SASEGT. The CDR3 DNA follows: TGTGCCAGCAGTAAAGACAGGTCCGGGCCCGGGGCCAACGTCCTGACTTTC. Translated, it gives CASSKDRSGPGANVLTF.

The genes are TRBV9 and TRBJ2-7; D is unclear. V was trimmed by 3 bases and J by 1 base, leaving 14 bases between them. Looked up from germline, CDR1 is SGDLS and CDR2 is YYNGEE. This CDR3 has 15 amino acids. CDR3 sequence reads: CASSGYSDWSYEQYF. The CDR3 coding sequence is TGTGCCAGCAGCGGATACAGTGATTGGTCCTACGAGCAGTACTTC.

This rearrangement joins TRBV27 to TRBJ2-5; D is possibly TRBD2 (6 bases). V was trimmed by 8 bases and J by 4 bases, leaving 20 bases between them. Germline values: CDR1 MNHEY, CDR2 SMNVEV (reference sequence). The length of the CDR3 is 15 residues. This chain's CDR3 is CASGMRDLYRETQYF. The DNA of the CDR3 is TGTGCCAGCGGAATGCGGGACCTCTACCGAGAGACCCAGTACTTC.

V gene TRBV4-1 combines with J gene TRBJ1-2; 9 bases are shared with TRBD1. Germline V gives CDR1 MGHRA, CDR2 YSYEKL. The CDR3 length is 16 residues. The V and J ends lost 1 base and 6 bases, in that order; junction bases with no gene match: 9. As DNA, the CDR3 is TGCGCCAGCAGCCAAGCGCCGGGACAGGGAAAGAATGGCTACACCTTC. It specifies CASSQAPGQGKNGYTF.

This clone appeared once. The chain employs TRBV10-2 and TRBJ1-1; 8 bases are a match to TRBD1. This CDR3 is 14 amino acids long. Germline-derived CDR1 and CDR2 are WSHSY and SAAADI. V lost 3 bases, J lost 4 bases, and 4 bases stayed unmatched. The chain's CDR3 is CASSDYGQGTEAFF. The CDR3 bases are TGCGCCAGCAGTGACTACGGACAGGGCACTGAAGCTTTCTTT.

CDR3 in amino acids: CASSSRDSHYEQYF. The CDR3 DNA reads TGTGCCAGCAGCTCCAGGGACAGCCACTACGAGCAGTACTTC. The chain combines TRBV7-2 with TRBJ2-7, with 7 bases identical to TRBD1. CDR3 length: 14 residues. V was pared by 4 bases and J by 3 bases, with 6 bases of the junction left unmatched. Per germline, CDR1 SGHTA and CDR2 FQGNSA. Supplemented by reference TRBV7-2 and TRBJ2-7, the full variable domain reads GAGVSQSPSNKVTEKGKDVELRCDPISGHTALYWYRQSLGQGLEFLIYFQGNSAPDKSGLPSDRFSAERTGGSVSTLTIQRTQQEDSAVYLCASSSRDSHYEQYFGPGTRLTVT.

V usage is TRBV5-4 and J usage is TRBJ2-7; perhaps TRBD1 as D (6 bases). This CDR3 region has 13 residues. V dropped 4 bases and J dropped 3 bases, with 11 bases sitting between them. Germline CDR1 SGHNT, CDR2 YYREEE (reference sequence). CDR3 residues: CASSPGQHYEQYF. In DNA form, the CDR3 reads TGTGCCAGCAGCCCCGGACAGCACTACGAGCAGTACTTC.

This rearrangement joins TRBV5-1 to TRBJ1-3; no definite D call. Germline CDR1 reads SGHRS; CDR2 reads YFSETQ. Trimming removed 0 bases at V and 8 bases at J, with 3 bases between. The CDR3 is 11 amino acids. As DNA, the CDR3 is TGCGCCAGCAGCTTGGGAGACACCATATATTTT. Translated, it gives CASSLGDTIYF. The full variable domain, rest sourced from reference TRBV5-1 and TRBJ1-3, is KAGVTQTPRYLIKTRGQQVTLSCSPISGHRSVSWYQQTPGQGLQFLFEYFSETQRNKGNFPGRFSGRQFSNSRSEMNVSTLELGDSALYLCASSLGDTIYFGEGSWLTVV.

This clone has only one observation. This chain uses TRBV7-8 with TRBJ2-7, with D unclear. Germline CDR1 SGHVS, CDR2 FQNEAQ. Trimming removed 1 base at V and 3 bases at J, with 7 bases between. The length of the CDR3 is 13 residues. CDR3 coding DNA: TGTGCCAGCAGCTTAGGTCCCAACTACGAGCAGTACTTC. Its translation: CASSLGPNYEQYF.

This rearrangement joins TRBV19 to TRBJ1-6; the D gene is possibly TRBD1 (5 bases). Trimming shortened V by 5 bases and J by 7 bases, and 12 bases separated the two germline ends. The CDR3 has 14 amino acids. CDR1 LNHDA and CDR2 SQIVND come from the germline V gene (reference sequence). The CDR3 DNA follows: TGTGCCAGTAGTGGGAACAGGCCAAATTCACCCCTCCACTTT. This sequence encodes CASSGNRPNSPLHF.

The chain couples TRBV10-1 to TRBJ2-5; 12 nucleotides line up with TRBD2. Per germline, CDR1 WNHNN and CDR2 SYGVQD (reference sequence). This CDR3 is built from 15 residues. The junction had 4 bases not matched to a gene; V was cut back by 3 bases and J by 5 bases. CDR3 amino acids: CASSDLAGGQETQYF. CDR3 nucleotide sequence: TGCGCCAGCAGTGACCTAGCGGGGGGGCAGGAGACCCAGTACTTC.

As DNA, the CDR3 is TGTGCCAGCTCACCAAGACAGGGGGCCACTGAAGCTTTCTTT. Its translation is CASSPRQGATEAFF. The chain links TRBV18 to TRBJ1-1, with 10 bases fitting TRBD1. After removal of 2 bases from V and 4 bases from J, the junction contained 1 base not matched to a gene. Germline lookup yields CDR1 KGHSH and CDR2 LQKENI. CDR3 size: 14 residues. The whole variable domain, remainder taken from reference TRBV18 and TRBJ1-1, is NAGVMQNPRHLVRRRGQEARLRCSPMKGHSHVYWYRQLPEEGLKFMVYLQKENIIDESGMPKERFSAEFPKEGPSILRIQQVVRGDSAAYFCASSPRQGATEAFFGQGTRLTVV.

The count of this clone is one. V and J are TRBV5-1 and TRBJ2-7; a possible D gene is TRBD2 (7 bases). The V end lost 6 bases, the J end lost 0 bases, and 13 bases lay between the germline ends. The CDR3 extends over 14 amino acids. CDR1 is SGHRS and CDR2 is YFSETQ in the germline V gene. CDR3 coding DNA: TGCGCCAGCAAGGGGGGGACAACCTCCTACGAGCAGTACTTC. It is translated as CASKGGTTSYEQYF. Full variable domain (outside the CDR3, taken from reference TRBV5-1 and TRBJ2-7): KAGVTQTPRYLIKTRGQQVTLSCSPISGHRSVSWYQQTPGQGLQFLFEYFSETQRNKGNFPGRFSGRQFSNSRSEMNVSTLELGDSALYLCASKGGTTSYEQYFGPGTRLTVT.

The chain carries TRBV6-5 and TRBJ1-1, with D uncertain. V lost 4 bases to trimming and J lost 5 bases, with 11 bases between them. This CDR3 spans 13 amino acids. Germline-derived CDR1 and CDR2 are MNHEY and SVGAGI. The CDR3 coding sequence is TGTGCCAGCAGTTTGGGTGGGAGGACTGAAGCTTTCTTT. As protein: CASSLGGRTEAFF.

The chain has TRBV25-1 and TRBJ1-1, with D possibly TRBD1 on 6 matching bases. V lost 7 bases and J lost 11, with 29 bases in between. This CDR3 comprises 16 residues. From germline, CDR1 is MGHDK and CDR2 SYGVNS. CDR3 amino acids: CASTRAGEPRAPWAFF. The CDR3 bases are TGTGCCAGCACCCGGGCAGGGGAGCCCAGAGCGCCGTGGGCTTTCTTT.

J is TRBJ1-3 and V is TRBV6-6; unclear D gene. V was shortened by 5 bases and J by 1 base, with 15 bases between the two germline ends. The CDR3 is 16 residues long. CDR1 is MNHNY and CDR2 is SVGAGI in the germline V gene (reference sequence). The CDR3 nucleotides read TGTGCCAGCAGTCAACTTAGCGGACGATCTGGAAACACCATATATTTT. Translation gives CASSQLSGRSGNTIYF.